In this sample, the clone carrying this T cell receptor beta chain turned up many times. The sample originates from a study of T-cell reconstitution after alpha-beta-depleted transplantation in children. The germline CDR1 and CDR2 sequences are MNHEY and SVGEGT. The CDR3 runs 14 residues. V was trimmed by 3 bases and J by 4 bases, leaving 13 bases between them. It was with unique molecular identifiers that the TCRbeta library was prepared. In TCRdb, the PCR reads were re-called with MiXCR into one record per CDR3 protein. The sample records some 240,000 distinct CDR3 sequences, more than 10% being singletons.

The rearrangement uses TRBV6-2 or TRBV6-3 and TRBJ2-7; D is unclear. This clonotype was sampled from a human donor who donated a stem cell graft to a child with acute lymphoblastic leukemia. The sequenced sample was PBMCs from the stem cell graft donor, obtained from the stem cell graft. The CDR3 loop reads CASSYSGVGYEQYF. As DNA, the CDR3 is TGTGCCAGCAGTTATTCTGGTGTGGGGTACGAGCAGTACTTC.